The clone carrying this T cell receptor beta chain came up many times. A sample-barcoded 5' primer and a J-beta primer mix were used in a second PCR of roughly 7 to 11 cycles. Paired-end reads containing CDR3 totaled no fewer than 2.5 million for each sample. MiXCR, applied by TCRdb to the 5' RACE reads, yields one record per CDR3 protein. The data show some 790,000 distinct CDR3 sequences, 29% seen once. Investigators took roughly 10 milliliters of peripheral blood from every donor. V lost 1 base to trimming and J lost 7 bases, with 16 bases between them. CDR3 length: 14 residues. Germline-derived CDR1 and CDR2 are DFQATT and SNEGSKA (reference sequence). This entry comes from a study of blood T cells in healthy people across ages.

The sample comprised blood. The rearrangement joins TRBV20-1 to TRBJ2-5; D not resolved. The sequence was collected from a woman older than 75 in good health. The CDR3, as DNA: TGCAGTGCTAGAGTCCCGGGTCCCACCCGGACCCAGTACTTC. Its translation is CSARVPGPTRTQYF.